This entry describes one T cell receptor beta chain. Its target is unknown. These data originate in a study of post-analysis software for immune sequencing data. Looking at the study overall: Clinical courses comprised relapsing-remitting, secondary progressive and progressive-relapsing multiple sclerosis.

Study observations and caveats: Elevated frequency relative to controls characterized four or five TRBV segments in patients, TRBV5-6, TRBV5-1 and TRBV20-1 among them. In multiple sclerosis, normalized Chao1 diversity was significantly below that of controls. Strong co-clustering by F measure was seen for same-batch samples.

The authors incorporated unique molecular identifiers into the TCR beta cDNA libraries. A population of about 0.95 to 10 million T cells gave rise to about half a million cDNA molecules. Each CDR3 protein is one row after TCRdb ran MiXCR on the PCR reads. The sample has more than 450,000 distinct CDR3 sequences, around 36% seen once; the top ten hold around 6.1%. CDR3 size: 15 residues. Germline V gene sequence: CDR1 SGHTA, CDR2 FQGNSA. The V gene end was trimmed by 3 bases and the J gene end by 6 bases; junction bases not matched to a gene: 4. The chain couples TRBV7-2 to TRBJ2-1; 11 bases agree with TRBD1. The sample consisted of blood. The clonotype comes from a girl aged 2 to 17 with multiple sclerosis. CDR3 loop: CASSLDRGLINEQFF. The DNA of the CDR3 is TGTGCCAGCAGCTTGGACAGGGGGCTTATCAATGAGCAGTTCTTC.